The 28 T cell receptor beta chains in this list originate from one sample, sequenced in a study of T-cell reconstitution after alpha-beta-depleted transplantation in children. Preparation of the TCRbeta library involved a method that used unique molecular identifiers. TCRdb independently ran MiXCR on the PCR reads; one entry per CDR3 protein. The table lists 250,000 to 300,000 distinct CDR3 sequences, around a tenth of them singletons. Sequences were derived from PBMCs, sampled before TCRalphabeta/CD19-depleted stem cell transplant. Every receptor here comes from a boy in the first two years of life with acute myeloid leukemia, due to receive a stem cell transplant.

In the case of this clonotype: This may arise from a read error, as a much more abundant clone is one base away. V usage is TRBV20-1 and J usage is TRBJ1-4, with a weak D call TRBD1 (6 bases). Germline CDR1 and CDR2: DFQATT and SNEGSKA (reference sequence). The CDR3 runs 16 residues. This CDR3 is CCARDAAGAAGEKLFF. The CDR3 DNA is TGCTGTGCTAGAGATGCTGCAGGGGCGGCGGGTGAAAAACTGTTTTTT.

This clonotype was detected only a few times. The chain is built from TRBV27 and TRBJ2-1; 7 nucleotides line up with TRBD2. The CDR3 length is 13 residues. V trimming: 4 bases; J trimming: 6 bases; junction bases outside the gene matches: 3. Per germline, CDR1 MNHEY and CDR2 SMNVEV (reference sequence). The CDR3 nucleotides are TGTGCCAGCAGTTGGGACTACCCCAATGAGCAGTTCTTC. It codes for CASSWDYPNEQFF.

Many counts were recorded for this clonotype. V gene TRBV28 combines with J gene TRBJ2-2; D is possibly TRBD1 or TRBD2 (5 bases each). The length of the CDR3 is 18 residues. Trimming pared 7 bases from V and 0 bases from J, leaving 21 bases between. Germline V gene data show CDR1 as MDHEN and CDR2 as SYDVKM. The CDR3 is CASTLRQWGTANTGELFF. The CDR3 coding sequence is TGTGCCAGCACCCTTAGACAATGGGGGACGGCGAACACCGGGGAGCTGTTTTTT.

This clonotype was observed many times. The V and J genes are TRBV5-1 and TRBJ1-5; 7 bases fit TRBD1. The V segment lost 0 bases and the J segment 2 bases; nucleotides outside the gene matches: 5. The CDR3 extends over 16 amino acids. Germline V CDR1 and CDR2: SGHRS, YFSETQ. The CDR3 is CASSLGDSIGNQPQHF. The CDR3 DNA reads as TGCGCCAGCAGCTTGGGGGACAGCATCGGCAATCAGCCCCAGCATTTT.

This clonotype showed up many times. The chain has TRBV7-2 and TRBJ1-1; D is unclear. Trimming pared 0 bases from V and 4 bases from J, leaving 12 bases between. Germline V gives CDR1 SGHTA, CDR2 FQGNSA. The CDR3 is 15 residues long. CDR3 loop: CASSLATTFSTEAFF. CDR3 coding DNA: TGTGCCAGCAGCTTAGCGACGACGTTTAGCACTGAAGCTTTCTTT.

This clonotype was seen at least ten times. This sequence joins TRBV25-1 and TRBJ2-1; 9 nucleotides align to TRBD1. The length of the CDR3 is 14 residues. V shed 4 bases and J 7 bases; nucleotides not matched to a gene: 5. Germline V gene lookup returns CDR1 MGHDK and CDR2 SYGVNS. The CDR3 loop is CASSGDRVGNEQFF. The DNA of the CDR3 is TGTGCCAGCAGTGGGGACAGGGTAGGGAATGAGCAGTTCTTC.

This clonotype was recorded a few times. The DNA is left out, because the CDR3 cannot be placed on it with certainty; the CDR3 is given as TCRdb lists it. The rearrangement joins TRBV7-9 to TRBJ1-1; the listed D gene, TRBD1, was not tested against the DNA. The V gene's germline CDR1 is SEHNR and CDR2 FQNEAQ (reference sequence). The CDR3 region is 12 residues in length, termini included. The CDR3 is CASRFGTGTPFF.

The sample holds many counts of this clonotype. Here the CDR3 reads CAKTADTQYF. CDR3 nucleotides: TGTGCCAAGACAGCAGATACGCAGTATTTT. V usage is TRBV10-3 and J usage is TRBJ2-3; the D gene is possibly TRBD1 (5 bases). The germline V gene encodes CDR1 ENHRY and CDR2 SYGVKD. With 10 bases removed from V and 4 bases from J, the gap between germline ends came to 6 bases. The CDR3 is 10 amino acids.

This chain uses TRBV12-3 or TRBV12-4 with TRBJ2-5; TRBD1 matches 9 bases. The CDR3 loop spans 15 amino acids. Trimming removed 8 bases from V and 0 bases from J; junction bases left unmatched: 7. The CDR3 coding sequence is TGTGCCAGCCGATACAGGGGGCCCGACCAAGAGACCCAGTACTTC. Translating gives CASRYRGPDQETQYF.

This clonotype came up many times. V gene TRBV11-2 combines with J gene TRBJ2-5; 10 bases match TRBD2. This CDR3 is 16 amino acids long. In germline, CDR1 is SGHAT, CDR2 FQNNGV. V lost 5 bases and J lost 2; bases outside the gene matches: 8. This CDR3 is CASSPTLAGLQETQYF. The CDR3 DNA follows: TGTGCCAGCAGCCCAACACTAGCGGGGCTTCAAGAGACCCAGTACTTC.

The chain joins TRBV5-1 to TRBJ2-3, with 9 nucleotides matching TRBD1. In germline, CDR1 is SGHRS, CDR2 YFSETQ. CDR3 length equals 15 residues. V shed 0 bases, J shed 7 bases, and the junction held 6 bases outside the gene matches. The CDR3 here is CASSLVGTGPNTQYF. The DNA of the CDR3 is TGCGCCAGCAGCTTGGTTGGGACAGGGCCCAATACGCAGTATTTT.

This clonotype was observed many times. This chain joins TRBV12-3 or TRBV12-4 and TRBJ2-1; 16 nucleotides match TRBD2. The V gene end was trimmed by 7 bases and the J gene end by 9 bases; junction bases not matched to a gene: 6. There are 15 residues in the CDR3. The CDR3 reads CASTPGLAGGGEQFF. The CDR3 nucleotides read TGTGCCAGCACCCCGGGACTAGCGGGAGGGGGTGAGCAGTTCTTC.

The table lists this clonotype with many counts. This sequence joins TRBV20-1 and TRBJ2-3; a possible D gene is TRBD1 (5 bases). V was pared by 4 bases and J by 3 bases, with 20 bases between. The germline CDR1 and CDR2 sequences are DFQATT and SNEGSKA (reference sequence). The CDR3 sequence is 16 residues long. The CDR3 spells CSANPAQSRGTDTQYF. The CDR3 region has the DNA TGCAGTGCTAACCCCGCCCAGAGTAGGGGTACAGATACGCAGTATTTT.

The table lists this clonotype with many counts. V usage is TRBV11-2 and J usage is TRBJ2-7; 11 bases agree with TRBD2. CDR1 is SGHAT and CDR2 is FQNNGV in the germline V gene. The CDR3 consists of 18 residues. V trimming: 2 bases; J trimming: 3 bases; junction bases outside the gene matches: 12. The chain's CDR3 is CASSLFAGLAVAFYEQYF. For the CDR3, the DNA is TGTGCCAGCAGCTTATTCGCGGGACTAGCGGTGGCTTTCTACGAGCAGTACTTC.

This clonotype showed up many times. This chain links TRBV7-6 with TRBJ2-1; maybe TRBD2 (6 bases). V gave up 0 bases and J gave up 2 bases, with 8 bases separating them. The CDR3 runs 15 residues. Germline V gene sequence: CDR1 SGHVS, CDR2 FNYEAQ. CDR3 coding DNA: TGTGCCAGCAGCTTAGCCGGGACTGCCTACAATGAGCAGTTCTTC. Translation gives CASSLAGTAYNEQFF.

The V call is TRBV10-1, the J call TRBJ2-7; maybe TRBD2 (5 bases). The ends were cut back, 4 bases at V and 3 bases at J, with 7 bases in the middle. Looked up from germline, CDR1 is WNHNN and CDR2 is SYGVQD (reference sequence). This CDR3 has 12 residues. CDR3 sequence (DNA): TGCGCCAGCAGTGGACTACGCTACGAGCAGTACTTC. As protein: CASSGLRYEQYF.

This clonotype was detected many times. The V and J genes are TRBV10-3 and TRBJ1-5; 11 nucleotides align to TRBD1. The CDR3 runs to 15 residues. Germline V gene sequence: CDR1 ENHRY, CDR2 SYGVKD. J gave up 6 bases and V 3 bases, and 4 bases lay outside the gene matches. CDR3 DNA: TGTGCCATCAGTGACCGGGACAGGGGGACTCAGCCCCAGCATTTT. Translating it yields CAISDRDRGTQPQHF.

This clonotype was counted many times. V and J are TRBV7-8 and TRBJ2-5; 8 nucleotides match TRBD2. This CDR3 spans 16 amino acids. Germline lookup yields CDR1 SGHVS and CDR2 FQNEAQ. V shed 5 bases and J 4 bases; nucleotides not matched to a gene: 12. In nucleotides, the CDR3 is TGTGCCAGCAGCAAGCGGGGGCGGGGCGGCGGAGAGACCCAGTACTTC. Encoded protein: CASSKRGRGGGETQYF.

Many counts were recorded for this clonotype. The chain's CDR3 is CSGLWRSTDTQYF. CDR3 nucleotide sequence: TGCAGCGGCCTCTGGCGGTCCACAGATACGCAGTATTTT. The chain uses TRBV29-1 and TRBJ2-3, with no clear D. This CDR3 spans 13 amino acids. V dropped 7 bases and J dropped 2 bases, with 13 bases sitting between them. Germline V gene lookup returns CDR1 SQVTM and CDR2 ANQGSEA.

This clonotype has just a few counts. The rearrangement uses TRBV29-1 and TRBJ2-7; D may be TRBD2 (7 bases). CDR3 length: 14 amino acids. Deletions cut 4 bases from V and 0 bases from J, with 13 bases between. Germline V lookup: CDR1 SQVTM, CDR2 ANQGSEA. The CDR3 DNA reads TGCAGCGTTGCAAAGGGGGGGGGCTCCTACGAGCAGTACTTC. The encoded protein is CSVAKGGGSYEQYF.

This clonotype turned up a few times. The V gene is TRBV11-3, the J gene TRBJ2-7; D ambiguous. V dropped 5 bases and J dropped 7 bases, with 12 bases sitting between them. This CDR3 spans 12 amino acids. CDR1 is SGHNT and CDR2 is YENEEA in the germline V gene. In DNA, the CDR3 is TGTGCCAGCAGCAAGCGAGATACAGAGCAGTACTTC. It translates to CASSKRDTEQYF. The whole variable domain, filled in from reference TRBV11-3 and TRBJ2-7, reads EAGVVQSPRYKIIEKKQPVAFWCNPISGHNTLYWYLQNLGQGPELLIRYENEEAVDDSQLPKDRFSAERLKGVDSTLKIQPAELGDSAVYLCASSKRDTEQYFGPGTRLTVT.

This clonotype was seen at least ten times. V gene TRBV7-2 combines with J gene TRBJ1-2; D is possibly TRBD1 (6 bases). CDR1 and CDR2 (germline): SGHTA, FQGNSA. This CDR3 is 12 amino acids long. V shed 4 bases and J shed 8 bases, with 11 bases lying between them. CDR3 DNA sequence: TGTGCCAGCAGCTCACAGGGAGACGGCTACACCTTC. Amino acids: CASSSQGDGYTF.

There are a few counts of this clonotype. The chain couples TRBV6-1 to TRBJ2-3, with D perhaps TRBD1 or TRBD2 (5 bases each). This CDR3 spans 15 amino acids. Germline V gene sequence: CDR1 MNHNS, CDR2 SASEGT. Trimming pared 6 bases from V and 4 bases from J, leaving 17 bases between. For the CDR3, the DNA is TGTGCCAGCAGCAACCGGGACGACGGCGCAGATACGCAGTATTTT. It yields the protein CASSNRDDGADTQYF.

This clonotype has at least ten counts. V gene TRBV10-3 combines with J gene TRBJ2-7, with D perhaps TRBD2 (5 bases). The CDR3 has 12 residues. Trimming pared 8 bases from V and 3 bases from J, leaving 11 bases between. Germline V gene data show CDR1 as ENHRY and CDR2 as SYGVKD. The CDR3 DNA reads TGTGCCATCTCCGACGGGAACTACGAGCAGTACTTC. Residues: CAISDGNYEQYF.

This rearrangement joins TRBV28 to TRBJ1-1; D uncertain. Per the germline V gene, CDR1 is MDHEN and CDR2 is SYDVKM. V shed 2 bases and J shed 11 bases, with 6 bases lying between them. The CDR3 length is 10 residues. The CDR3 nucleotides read TGTGCCAGCAGTTTAGGGGTGGCTTTCTTT. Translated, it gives CASSLGVAFF.

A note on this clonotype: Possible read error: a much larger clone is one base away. CDR3 nucleotides: TGCGCCAGCGTTTCTCTGACAGGAGGGACAAATACGCAGTATTTT. Protein sequence: CASVSLTGGTNTQYF. The V gene is TRBV5-1, the J gene TRBJ2-3; possibly TRBD1 or TRBD2 for D (6 bases each). Germline CDR1 and CDR2: SGHRS and YFSETQ. V was trimmed by 7 bases and J by 7 bases, leaving 22 bases between them. The CDR3 contains 15 residues.

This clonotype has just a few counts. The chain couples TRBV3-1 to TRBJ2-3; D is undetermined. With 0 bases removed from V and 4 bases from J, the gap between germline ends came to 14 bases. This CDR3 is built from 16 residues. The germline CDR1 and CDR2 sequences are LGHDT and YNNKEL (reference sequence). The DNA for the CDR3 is TGTGCCAGCAGCCAAGATGACGGTTCGATCGCAGATACGCAGTATTTT. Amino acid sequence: CASSQDDGSIADTQYF.

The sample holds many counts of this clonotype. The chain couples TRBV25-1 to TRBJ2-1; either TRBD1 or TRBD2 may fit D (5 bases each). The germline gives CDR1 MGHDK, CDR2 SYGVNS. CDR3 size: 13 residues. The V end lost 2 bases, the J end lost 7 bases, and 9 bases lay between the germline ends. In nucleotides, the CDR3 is TGTGCCAGCAGTGAAGTTTGGGGGAATGAGCAGTTCTTC. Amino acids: CASSEVWGNEQFF.